The text below deals with one T cell receptor (beta chain). Its antigen is as yet unknown. Both intraepithelial and lamina propria lymphocytes were released by processing graft tissue. The sample belongs to a study of graft-versus-host responses after intestinal transplantation. About the study: After anti-thymocyte globulin induction, recipients took tacrolimus and steroids for around 3 years.

Method: immunoSEQ multiplex PCR; TCRdb's copy keeps in-frame clones and lacks some. Seen here are more than 12,000 clones, roughly 70% observed once, and the top ten hold more than 20%. Regarding the study as a whole: Patients with graft-donor T cell macrochimerism had high graft-versus-host to host-versus-graft clonal ratios in allografts. The study associated peak circulating GvH clone levels with early post-transplant HvG declines.

Trimming removed 2 bases from V and 2 bases from J, with 15 bases in between. The CDR3 has 15 amino acids. Germline assignment: CDR1 GTSNPN and CDR2 SVGIG (reference sequence). Sequences were derived from ileum tissue, sampled around 99 weeks after intestinal transplantation. This chain joins TRBV30 and TRBJ2-5; D unclear. This TCR came from a human patient who received an intestinal transplant, so some T cells may come from the graft donor. CDR3 sequence reads: CAWSPDPYPQETQYF. For the CDR3, the DNA is TGTGCCTGGAGTCCGGACCCATACCCTCAAGAGACCCAGTACTTC.